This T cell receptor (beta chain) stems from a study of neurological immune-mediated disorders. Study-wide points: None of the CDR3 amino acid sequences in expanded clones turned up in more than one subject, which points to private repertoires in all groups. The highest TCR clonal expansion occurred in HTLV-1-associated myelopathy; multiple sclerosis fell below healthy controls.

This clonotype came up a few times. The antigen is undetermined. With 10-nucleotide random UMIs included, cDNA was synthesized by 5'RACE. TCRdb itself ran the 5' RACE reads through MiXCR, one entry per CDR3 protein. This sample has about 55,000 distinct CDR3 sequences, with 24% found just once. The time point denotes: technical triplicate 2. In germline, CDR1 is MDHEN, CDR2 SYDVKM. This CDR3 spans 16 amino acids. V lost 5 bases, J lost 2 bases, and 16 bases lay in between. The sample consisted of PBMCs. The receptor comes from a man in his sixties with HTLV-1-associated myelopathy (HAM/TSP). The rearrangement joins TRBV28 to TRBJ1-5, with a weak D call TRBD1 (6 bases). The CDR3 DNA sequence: TGTGCCAGCAGTCCCACAGGGAGGCGAGGCAATCAGCCCCAGCATTTT. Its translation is CASSPTGRRGNQPQHF.